The 23 T cell receptor beta chains below all came from one sample that was sequenced in a study of T-cell reconstitution after alpha-beta-depleted transplantation in children. Unique molecular identifiers featured in how the TCRbeta library was prepared. One entry per CDR3 protein, called by TCRdb with MiXCR from the PCR reads. The table lists hundreds of thousands of distinct CDR3 sequences, over 10% of them singletons. The starting material was PBMCs, mostly from graft donor cells, obtained 360 days after TCRalphabeta/CD19-depleted stem cell transplant. The receptors shown here come from a male patient younger than 18 who had a stem cell transplant for acute myeloid leukemia, so the T cells may come from the graft donor.

As DNA, the CDR3 is TGCAGTGCTAGAGATAGGAGGCGTGTGTCCTACGAGCAGTACTTC. This translates into CSARDRRRVSYEQYF. The V and J genes are TRBV20-1 and TRBJ2-7, with D possibly matching TRBD2 (5 bases). CDR3 length: 15 residues. The V end was cut by 0 bases, the J end by 1 base, with 13 bases between. Per the germline V gene, CDR1 is DFQATT and CDR2 is SNEGSKA (reference sequence).

This clonotype was detected only a few times. The chain links TRBV6-5 to TRBJ1-6, with D perhaps matching TRBD1 (5 bases). Trimming took 2 bases from V and 5 from J, leaving 19 bases between them. The CDR3 consists of 18 residues. Germline CDR1 MNHEY, CDR2 SVGAGI. DNA for the CDR3: TGTGCCAGCAGTTACCCGATCCCGCGGGGCGGGGATAATTCACCCCTCCACTTT. Translation gives CASSYPIPRGGDNSPLHF.

About this clonotype: One end of the junction is discordant with germline, which a read error may explain. The chain links TRBV20-1 to TRBJ2-2, with TRBD2 matching over 13 bases. The length of the CDR3 is 18 residues. CDR1 and CDR2 (germline): DFQATT, SNEGSKA (reference sequence). CDR3 sequence reads: CSASPGLAGAMNTGELCF. CDR3 DNA sequence: TGCAGTGCTAGTCCCGGACTAGCGGGAGCGATGAACACCGGGGAGCTATGTTTT.

The CDR3 loop is CASSQDSALLPYEQYF. The DNA for the CDR3 is TGCGCCAGCAGCCAAGATAGTGCCCTCCTTCCCTACGAGCAGTACTTC. The V and J genes are TRBV4-3 and TRBJ2-7; D is ambiguous. With 0 bases removed from V and 2 bases from J, the gap between germline ends came to 14 bases. The CDR3 runs to 16 residues. CDR1 and CDR2 (germline): LGHNA, YSLEER.

The chain couples TRBV29-1 to TRBJ2-7; 11 bases agree with TRBD2. CDR1 is SQVTM, CDR2 ANQGSEA, per germline. CDR3 length: 18 amino acids. V gave up 6 bases and J gave up 0 bases; unmatched junction bases: 16. For the CDR3, the DNA is TGCAGCGTGCGGGACAGACTTAGCGGGAGGGAGAGCTCCTACGAGCAGTACTTC. It encodes CSVRDRLSGRESSYEQYF.

J is TRBJ2-7 and V is TRBV4-3, with TRBD2 matching over 7 bases. Germline loops: CDR1 LGHNA, CDR2 YSLEER. The V segment lost 0 bases and the J segment 6 bases; nucleotides outside the gene matches: 8. The CDR3 is 15 amino acids. The CDR3 region has the DNA TGCGCCAGCAGCCAAGAGGAGGGCAGGGAGGGCGAGCAGTACTTC. Amino acid sequence: CASSQEEGREGEQYF.

V and J are TRBV7-8 and TRBJ2-1, with 11 positions matching TRBD2. This CDR3 comprises 16 residues. Germline CDR1 is SGHVS and CDR2 is FQNEAQ. The junction had 5 bases not matched to a gene; V was cut back by 3 bases and J by 4 bases. The CDR3 DNA reads TGTGCCAGCAGCTTCACTAGCGGGAGCCTTTACAATGAGCAGTTCTTC. It yields the protein CASSFTSGSLYNEQFF.

This clonotype was counted many times. The CDR3 DNA reads TGCGCCAGCAGCTTGGGGCGAGGGGAGGGTGAGCAGTTCTTC. Amino acid sequence: CASSLGRGEGEQFF. The rearrangement links TRBV5-1 to TRBJ2-1; 7 bases line up with TRBD2. CDR3 size: 14 residues. Germline CDR1 is SGHRS and CDR2 is YFSETQ. The V segment lost 0 bases and the J segment 9 bases; nucleotides outside the gene matches: 6. Filled out from reference TRBV5-1 and TRBJ2-1, the complete variable domain reads KAGVTQTPRYLIKTRGQQVTLSCSPISGHRSVSWYQQTPGQGLQFLFEYFSETQRNKGNFPGRFSGRQFSNSRSEMNVSTLELGDSALYLCASSLGRGEGEQFFGPGTRLTVL.

Points on this clonotype: At one end, the junction sequence differs from germline, possibly due to a read error. The chain links TRBV4-1 to TRBJ2-7; no firm D call. CDR1 and CDR2 (germline): MGHRA, YSYEKL. The CDR3 loop spans 12 amino acids. In DNA, the CDR3 is TGCGCCAGCAGTCTTGACGGCTACCAGCAGTACTTC. Translated: CASSLDGYQQYF.

This clonotype was recorded at least ten times. This chain uses TRBV12-3 or TRBV12-4 with TRBJ2-5, with 11 bases matching TRBD2. V was clipped by 7 bases and J by 2 bases; unmatched bases: 6. The CDR3 runs to 15 residues. CDR3 sequence: CASKSTSGIQETQYF. The CDR3 DNA is TGTGCCAGCAAATCGACTAGCGGGATTCAAGAGACCCAGTACTTC.

The J gene is TRBJ2-7, the V gene TRBV7-2; a weak D match, TRBD2 (5 bases). CDR1 and CDR2 (germline): SGHTA, FQGNSA. The length of the CDR3 is 14 residues. V lost 0 bases and J 1 base, leaving 7 bases between the germline ends. CDR3 sequence reads: CASSLAGGSYEQYV. In DNA, the CDR3 is TGTGCCAGCAGCTTAGCAGGCGGGTCCTACGAGCAGTACGTC.

This clonotype came up a few times. The chain has TRBV14 and TRBJ2-7; 7 bases line up with TRBD2. Trimming cost V 0 bases and J 8 bases; bases outside gene matches: 7. The CDR3 is 14 amino acids. Germline V CDR1 and CDR2: SGHDN, FVKESK. CDR3 bases: TGTGCCAGCAGCCAAGATTGGCGGGAGAACCAGCAGTACTTC. This encodes CASSQDWRENQQYF.

CDR3 bases: TGTGCCAGCGGAGGGCTTAATGAAGTTCCTACCTACCAAGAGACCCAGTACTTC. The encoded protein is CASGGLNEVPTYQETQYF. The genes are TRBV28 and TRBJ2-5; possibly TRBD2 for D (6 bases). The V gene lost 8 bases and the J gene lost 0 bases, with 25 bases spanning the gap. Per the germline V gene, CDR1 is MDHEN and CDR2 is SYDVKM. The CDR3 sequence is 18 residues long.

V usage is TRBV6-2 or TRBV6-3 and J usage is TRBJ2-7; TRBD1 matches 7 bases. The V segment lost 8 bases and the J segment 7 bases; nucleotides outside the gene matches: 20. Germline V gene data show CDR1 as MNHEY and CDR2 as SVGEGT. There are 16 residues in the CDR3. The CDR3 region is CASQPRLYRGIGEQYF. CDR3 nucleotides: TGTGCCAGCCAGCCCCGCTTATACAGGGGTATAGGGGAGCAGTACTTC.

Only a few counts were recorded for this clonotype. The V gene is TRBV28, the J gene TRBJ2-2; 8 bases are a match to TRBD1. The ends lost 2 bases at V and 10 bases at J; junction bases unmatched: 6. Germline CDR1 and CDR2: MDHEN and SYDVKM. The CDR3 contains 14 residues. The CDR3 DNA is TGTGCCAGCAGTTTACGGACAGGGTCGGAGGAGCTGTTTTTT. Residues: CASSLRTGSEELFF.

The sample holds a few counts of this clonotype. This chain joins TRBV5-1 and TRBJ2-1, with D possibly TRBD1 on 6 matching bases. Per the germline V gene, CDR1 is SGHRS and CDR2 is YFSETQ. The CDR3 runs to 15 residues. The germline V and J ends were trimmed by 3 bases and 1 base, with 11 bases remaining between them. In DNA, the CDR3 is TGCGCCAGCAGCTCCGACAGGTTGTCCTACAATGAGCAGTTCTTC. Protein: CASSSDRLSYNEQFF.

The V gene is TRBV10-3, the J gene TRBJ2-1, with TRBD2 matching 15 bases. V dropped 8 bases and J dropped 9; count of bases not matched to a gene: 5. The germline gives CDR1 ENHRY, CDR2 SYGVKD. This CDR3 contains 14 residues. The CDR3 loop is CAIGLAGGPGEQFF. CDR3 bases: TGTGCCATCGGACTAGCGGGAGGGCCAGGTGAGCAGTTCTTC.

This clonotype came up a few times. The chain joins TRBV6-2 or TRBV6-3 to TRBJ1-2; 9 bases line up with TRBD1. This CDR3 region has 17 residues. Trimming at V came to 2 bases and at J to 8 bases, leaving 15 bases not matched to a gene. CDR1 and CDR2 (germline): MNHEY, SVGEGT. CDR3 DNA: TGTGCCAGCAGTTACCACGGCGGGACACAGGGGGCTCGGGGCTACACCTTC. Its translation: CASSYHGGTQGARGYTF.

The chain combines TRBV13 with TRBJ2-3; TRBD1 might be the D (6 bases). CDR3 length: 15 amino acids. Germline CDR1 PRHDT, CDR2 FYEKMQ (reference sequence). Trimming took 4 bases from V and 0 from J, leaving 11 bases between them. CDR3 sequence (DNA): TGTGCCAGCAGCTCCGTGGACAGCAGCACAGATACGCAGTATTTT. Translated, it gives CASSSVDSSTDTQYF.

The chain joins TRBV27 to TRBJ2-3, with 9 bases that match TRBD1. Per the germline V gene, CDR1 is MNHEY and CDR2 is SMNVEV (reference sequence). CDR3 length: 15 amino acids. The J segment lost 2 bases and the V segment lost 3 bases, leaving 3 bases of the junction unmatched. In DNA, the CDR3 is TGTGCCAGCAGTTTGGACAGGGGTATCACAGATACGCAGTATTTT. It yields the protein CASSLDRGITDTQYF.

The chain links TRBV4-3 to TRBJ2-5; no definite D call. The CDR3 totals 15 residues. V lost 0 bases to trimming and J lost 5 bases, with 13 bases between them. Germline V CDR1 and CDR2: LGHNA, YSLEER. CDR3 protein: CASSQDTYATETQYF. As DNA, the CDR3 is TGCGCCAGCAGCCAAGATACCTACGCTACCGAGACCCAGTACTTC.

The V and J genes are TRBV7-3 and TRBJ2-7; 8 bases are shared with TRBD1. The V gene's germline CDR1 is SGHTA and CDR2 FQGTGA. The CDR3 loop spans 14 amino acids. V was clipped by 1 base and J by 6 bases; unmatched bases: 5. The CDR3: CASSLKGTGFEQYF. The CDR3, as DNA: TGTGCCAGCAGCTTAAAAGGGACAGGTTTCGAGCAGTACTTC.

This rearrangement joins TRBV28 to TRBJ2-5; D may be TRBD1 (6 bases). In germline, CDR1 is MDHEN, CDR2 SYDVKM. Trimming shortened V by 6 bases and J by 4 bases, and 15 bases separated the two germline ends. The CDR3 consists of 14 residues. The CDR3 DNA follows: TGTGCCAGCAGCTTACAGGGATATATAGAGACCCAGTACTTC. Translated: CASSLQGYIETQYF. Looking up the rest from reference TRBV28 and TRBJ2-5 gives the full variable domain: DVKVTQSSRYLVKRTGEKVFLECVQDMDHENMFWYRQDPGLGLRLIYFSYDVKMKEKGDIPEGYSVSREKKERFSLILESASTNQTSMYLCASSLQGYIETQYFGPGTRLLVL.